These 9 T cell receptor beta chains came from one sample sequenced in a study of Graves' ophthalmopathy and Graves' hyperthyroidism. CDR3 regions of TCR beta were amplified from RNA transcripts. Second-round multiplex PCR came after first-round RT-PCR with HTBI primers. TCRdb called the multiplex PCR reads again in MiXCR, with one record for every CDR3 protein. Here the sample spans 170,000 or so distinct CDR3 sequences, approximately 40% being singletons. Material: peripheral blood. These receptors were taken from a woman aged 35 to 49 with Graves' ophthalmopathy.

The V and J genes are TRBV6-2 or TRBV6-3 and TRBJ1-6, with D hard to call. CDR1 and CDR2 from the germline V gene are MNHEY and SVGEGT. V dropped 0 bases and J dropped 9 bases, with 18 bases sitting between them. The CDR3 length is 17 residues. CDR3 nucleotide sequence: TGTGCCAGCAGTTACTCGATAGCGGTTCCCGTCAGTTCACCCCTCCACTTT. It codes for CASSYSIAVPVSSPLHF.

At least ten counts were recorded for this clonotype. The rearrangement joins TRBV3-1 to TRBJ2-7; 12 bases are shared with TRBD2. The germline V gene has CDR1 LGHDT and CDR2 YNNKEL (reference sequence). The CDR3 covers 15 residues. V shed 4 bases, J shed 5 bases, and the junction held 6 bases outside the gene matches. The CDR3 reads CASSPASGGAHEQYF. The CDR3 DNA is TGTGCCAGCAGCCCTGCTAGCGGGGGGGCCCACGAGCAGTACTTC.

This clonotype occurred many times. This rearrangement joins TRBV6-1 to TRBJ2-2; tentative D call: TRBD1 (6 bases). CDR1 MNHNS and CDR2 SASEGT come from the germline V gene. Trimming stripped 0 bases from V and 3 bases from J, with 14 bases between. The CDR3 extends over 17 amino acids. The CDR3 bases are TGTGCCAGCAGTGAAGCGCTCTTCAGGGGAGACACCGGGGAGCTGTTTTTT. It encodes CASSEALFRGDTGELFF.

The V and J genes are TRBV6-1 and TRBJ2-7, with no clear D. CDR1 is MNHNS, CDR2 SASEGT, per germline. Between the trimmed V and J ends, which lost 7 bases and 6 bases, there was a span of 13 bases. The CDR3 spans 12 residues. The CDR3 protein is CASNDPGGEQYF. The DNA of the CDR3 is TGTGCCAGCAATGACCCTGGTGGCGAGCAGTACTTC.

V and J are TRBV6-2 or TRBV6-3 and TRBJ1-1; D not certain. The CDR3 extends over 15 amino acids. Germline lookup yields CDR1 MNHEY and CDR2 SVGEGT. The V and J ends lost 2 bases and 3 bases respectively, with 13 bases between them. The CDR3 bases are TGTGCCAGCAGTTACCCGACGTGGGGAGACACTGAAGCTTTCTTT. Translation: CASSYPTWGDTEAFF.

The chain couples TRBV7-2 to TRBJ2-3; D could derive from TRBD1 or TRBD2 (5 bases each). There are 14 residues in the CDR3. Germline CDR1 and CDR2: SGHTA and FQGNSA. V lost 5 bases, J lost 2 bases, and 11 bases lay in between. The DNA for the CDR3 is TGTGCCAGCAGCCCGACGGGACCCACAGATACGCAGTATTTT. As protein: CASSPTGPTDTQYF.

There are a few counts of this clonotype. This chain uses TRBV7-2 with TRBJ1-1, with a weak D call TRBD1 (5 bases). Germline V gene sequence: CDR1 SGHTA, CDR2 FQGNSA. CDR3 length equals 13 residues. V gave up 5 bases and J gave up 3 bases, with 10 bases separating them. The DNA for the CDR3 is TGTGCCAGCAGCGCTCGACAGTACACTGAAGCTTTCTTT. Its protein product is CASSARQYTEAFF.

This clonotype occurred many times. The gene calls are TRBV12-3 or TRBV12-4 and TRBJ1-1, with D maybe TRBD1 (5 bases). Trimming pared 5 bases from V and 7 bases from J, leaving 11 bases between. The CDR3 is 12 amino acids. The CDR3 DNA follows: TGTGCCAGCAGTAATGGGGGTTTTGAAGCTTTCTTT. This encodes CASSNGGFEAFF.

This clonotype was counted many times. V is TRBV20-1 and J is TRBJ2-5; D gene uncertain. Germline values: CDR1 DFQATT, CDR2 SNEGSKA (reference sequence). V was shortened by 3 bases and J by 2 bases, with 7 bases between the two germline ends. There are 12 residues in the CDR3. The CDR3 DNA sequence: TGCAGTGCTAGTTGGTCACAAGAGACCCAGTACTTC. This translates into CSASWSQETQYF.